A single sample is the source of the 6 T cell receptor beta chains below, sequenced in a study of shared clonotypes between healthy human individuals. The assay was immunoSEQ multiplex PCR, and TCRdb's table has in-frame clones only and misses some. Of hundreds of thousands of clones detected, roughly 72% appear once; the ten largest clones hold under 2%. Sequences were obtained from memory CD4+ T cells sorted from blood. This sample's subset: CD45RA-negative fraction. Source of these receptors: a young woman in good health.

This chain connects TRBV21-1 to TRBJ2-2; the table gives TRBD1 as D, unverified against the DNA. TRBV21-1 is a pseudogene segment. The CDR3 is 17 residues long. The CDR3 nucleotides are TGTGCCAGCAGCAAATGGGGGCAAGCGACGAACACCGGGGAGCTGTTTTTT. Amino acids: CASSKWGQATNTGELFF.

The chain has TRBV27 and TRBJ2-7, with TRBD2 matching 11 bases. Germline-derived CDR1 and CDR2 are MNHEY and SMNVEV (reference sequence). This CDR3 is 14 amino acids long. V shed 9 bases, J shed 2 bases, and the junction held 6 bases outside the gene matches. CDR3: CASKVAGGPYEQYF. In DNA, the CDR3 is TGTGCCAGTAAAGTAGCGGGAGGGCCCTACGAGCAGTACTTC.

The chain employs TRBV5-1 and TRBJ1-2; no definite D call. V was pared by 0 bases and J by 4 bases, with 10 bases between. CDR3 size: 14 residues. Germline-derived CDR1 and CDR2 are SGHRS and YFSETQ. CDR3 sequence reads: CASSLAATSYGYTF. CDR3 sequence (DNA): TGCGCCAGCAGCTTGGCCGCTACTAGCTATGGCTACACCTTC.

This clone has a handful of counts. The chain recombines TRBV7-9 with TRBJ2-7, with 11 bases aligning to TRBD2. CDR1 is SEHNR, CDR2 FQNEAQ, per germline (reference sequence). V trimming: 5 bases; J trimming: 5 bases; junction bases outside the gene matches: 8. This CDR3 region has 15 residues. The CDR3 nucleotides read TGTGCCAGCAGCGTTAAGACTAGCGGGATCAACGAGCAGTACTTC. It translates to CASSVKTSGINEQYF.

V usage is TRBV20-1 and J usage is TRBJ2-5; D is undetermined. CDR3 length equals 11 residues. V was trimmed by 7 bases and J by 2 bases, leaving 8 bases between them. Germline V gene lookup returns CDR1 DFQATT and CDR2 SNEGSKA (reference sequence). In DNA, the CDR3 is TGCAGTGTCTATGGGCAAGAGACCCAGTACTTC. Its protein is CSVYGQETQYF.

This clone was detected only a few times. DNA for the CDR3: TGTGCCAGCAGCTTATCCGGACTAGCGCGGAAAACCTACGAGCAGTACTTC. It codes for CASSLSGLARKTYEQYF. This chain joins TRBV7-2 and TRBJ2-7, with 9 bases aligning to TRBD2. There are 17 residues in the CDR3. Germline-derived CDR1 and CDR2 are SGHTA and FQGNSA. The V gene end was trimmed by 2 bases and the J gene end by 2 bases; junction bases not matched to a gene: 10.